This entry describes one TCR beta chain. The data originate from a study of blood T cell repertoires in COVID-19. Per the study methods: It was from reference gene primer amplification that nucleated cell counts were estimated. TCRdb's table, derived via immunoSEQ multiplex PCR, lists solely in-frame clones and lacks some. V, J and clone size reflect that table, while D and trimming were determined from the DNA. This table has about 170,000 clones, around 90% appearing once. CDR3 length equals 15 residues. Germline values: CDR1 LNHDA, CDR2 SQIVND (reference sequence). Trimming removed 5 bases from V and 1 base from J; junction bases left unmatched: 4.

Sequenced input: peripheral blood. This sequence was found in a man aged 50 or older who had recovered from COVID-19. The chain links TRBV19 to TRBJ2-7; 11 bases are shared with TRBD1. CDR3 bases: TGTGCCAGTAGTGACCGGGACAGGGGGTCCTACGAGCAGTACTTC. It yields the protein CASSDRDRGSYEQYF. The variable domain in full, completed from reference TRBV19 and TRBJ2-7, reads DGGITQSPKYLFRKEGQNVTLSCEQNLNHDAMYWYRQDPGQGLRLIYYSQIVNDFQKGDIAEGYSVSREKKESFPLTVTSAQKNPTAFYLCASSDRDRGSYEQYFGPGTRLTVT.